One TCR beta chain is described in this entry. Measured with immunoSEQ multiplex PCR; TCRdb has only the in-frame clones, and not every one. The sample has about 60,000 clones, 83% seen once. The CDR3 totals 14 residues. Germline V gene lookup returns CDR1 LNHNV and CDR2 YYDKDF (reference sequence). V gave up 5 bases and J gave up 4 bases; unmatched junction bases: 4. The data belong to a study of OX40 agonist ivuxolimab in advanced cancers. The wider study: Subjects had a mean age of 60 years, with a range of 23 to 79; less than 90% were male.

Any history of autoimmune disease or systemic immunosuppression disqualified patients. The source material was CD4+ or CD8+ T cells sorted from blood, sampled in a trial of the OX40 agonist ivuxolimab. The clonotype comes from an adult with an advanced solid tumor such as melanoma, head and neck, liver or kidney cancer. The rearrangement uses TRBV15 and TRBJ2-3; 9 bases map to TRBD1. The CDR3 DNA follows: TGTGCCACCAGCTGGGGACAGGGCGCAGATACGCAGTATTTT. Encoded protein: CATSWGQGADTQYF.